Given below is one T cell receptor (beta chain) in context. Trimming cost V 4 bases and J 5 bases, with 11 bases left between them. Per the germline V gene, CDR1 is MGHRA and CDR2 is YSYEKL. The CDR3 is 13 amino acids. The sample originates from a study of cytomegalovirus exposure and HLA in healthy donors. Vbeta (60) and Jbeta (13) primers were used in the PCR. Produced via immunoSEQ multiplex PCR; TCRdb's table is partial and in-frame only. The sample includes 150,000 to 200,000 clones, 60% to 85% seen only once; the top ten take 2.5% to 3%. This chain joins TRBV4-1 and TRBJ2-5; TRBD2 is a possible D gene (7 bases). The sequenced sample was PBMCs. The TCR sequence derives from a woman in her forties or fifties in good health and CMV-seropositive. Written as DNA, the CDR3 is TGCGCCAGCAGCCCTGAGGGGGGGGAGACCCAGTACTTC. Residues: CASSPEGGETQYF.